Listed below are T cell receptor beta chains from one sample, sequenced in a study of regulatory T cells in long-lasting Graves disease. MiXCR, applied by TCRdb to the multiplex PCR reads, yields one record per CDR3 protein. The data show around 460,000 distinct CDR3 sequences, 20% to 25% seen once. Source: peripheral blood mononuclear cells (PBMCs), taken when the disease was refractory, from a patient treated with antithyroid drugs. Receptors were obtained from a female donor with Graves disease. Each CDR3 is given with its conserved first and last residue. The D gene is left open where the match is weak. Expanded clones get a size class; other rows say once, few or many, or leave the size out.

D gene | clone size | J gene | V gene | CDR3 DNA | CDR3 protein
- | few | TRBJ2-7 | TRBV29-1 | TGCAGCGTTGAAGCGGGGTCGGGGGAGCAGTACTTC | CSVEAGSGEQYF
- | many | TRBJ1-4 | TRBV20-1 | TGCAGTGCTAGAGATCTGACAGTCGCAACTAATGAAAAACTGTTTTTT | CSARDLTVATNEKLFF
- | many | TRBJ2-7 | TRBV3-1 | TGTGCCAGCAGCCAGGGTGGGTACGAGCAGTACTTC | CASSQGGYEQYF
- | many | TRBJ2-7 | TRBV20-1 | TGCAGTGCTAGAGATCACTTACCGGACGGAAACTACGAGCAGTACTTC | CSARDHLPDGNYEQYF
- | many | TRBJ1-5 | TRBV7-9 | TGTGCCAGCAGCTTAGGTCCGGGGTTCAATCAGCCCCAGCATTTT | CASSLGPGFNQPQHF
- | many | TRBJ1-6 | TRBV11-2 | TGTGCCAGCAGCTTAGGAGTTGCTTCCCCCCTCCACTTT | CASSLGVASPLHF
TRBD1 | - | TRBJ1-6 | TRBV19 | TGTGCCAGTAGTATAGAATCGAACAGGGGGCTCGGTTCACCCCTCCACTTT | CASSIESNRGLGSPLHF
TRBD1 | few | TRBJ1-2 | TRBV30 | TGTGCCTGGAGTCGATACTTAGGGACAGGGGACGTGAACACCTTC | CAWSRYLGTGDVNTF
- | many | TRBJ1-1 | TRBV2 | TGTGCCAGCAGCCCGCCGTTGAACACTGAAGCTTTCTTT | CASSPPLNTEAFF
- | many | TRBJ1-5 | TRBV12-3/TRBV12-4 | TGTGCCAGCAGTGCGGGGGGGGCCCAGCCCCAGCATTTT | CASSAGGAQPQHF
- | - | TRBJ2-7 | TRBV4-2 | TGTGCCAGCAGCCAAGGGCATCCCAACCCCTACGAGCAGTACTTC | CASSQGHPNPYEQYF
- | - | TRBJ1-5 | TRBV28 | TGTGCCAGCAGTAGGTGGACAGACGTTTTGAGCAATCAGCCCCAGCATTTT | CASSRWTDVLSNQPQHF
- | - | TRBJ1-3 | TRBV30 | TGTGCCTGTCGAGGGGCCTCCTCTGGAAACACCATATATTTT | CACRGASSGNTIYF
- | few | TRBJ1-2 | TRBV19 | TGTGCCAGCTTGGGCCCCCTCCGACGGGACTATGGCTACACCTTC | CASLGPLRRDYGYTF
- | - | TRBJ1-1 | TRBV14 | TGTGCCAGCAGCCAGATGTTAAACACTGAAGCTTTCTTT | CASSQMLNTEAFF
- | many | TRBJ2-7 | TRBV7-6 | TGTGCCAGCAGCCCCAATCGGGGGGCGTACGAGCAGTACTTC | CASSPNRGAYEQYF
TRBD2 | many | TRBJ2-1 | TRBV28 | TGTGCCAGCGACGACCGGACTAGCGGGAGCTACAATGAGCAGTTCTTC | CASDDRTSGSYNEQFF
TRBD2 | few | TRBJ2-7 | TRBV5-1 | TGCGCCAGCAGCTTGGCACTAGCGTACTACGAGCAGTACTTC | CASSLALAYYEQYF
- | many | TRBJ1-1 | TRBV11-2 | TGTGCCAGCAGAGGTCCGCGACAGAACACTGAAGCTTTCTTT | CASRGPRQNTEAFF
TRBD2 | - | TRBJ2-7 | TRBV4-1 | TGCGCCAGCAGCCAAGTTACCGGGGGGGACTACGAGCAGTACTTC | CASSQVTGGDYEQYF
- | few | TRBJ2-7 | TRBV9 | TGTGCCAGCAGCCCGCAGGGGTCAGAACTCGAGCAGTACTTC | CASSPQGSELEQYF